This T cell receptor (beta chain) was captured by sequencing in a study of T cells in Graves' hyperthyroidism and ophthalmopathy. Looking at the study overall: It was at initial diagnosis, before any treatment, that peripheral blood was collected.

Amplification targeted TCR beta CDR3 regions from RNA transcripts. Carried out on the TCR CDR3, a first-round RT-PCR used the HTBI primer set. TCRdb re-called the multiplex PCR reads through MiXCR, storing one row per CDR3 protein. The sample lists some 740,000 distinct CDR3 sequences; around 15% were seen once. The CDR3 contains 15 residues. J lost 5 bases, V lost 7 bases, and 13 bases had no gene match. CDR1 and CDR2 (germline): SNHLY, FYNNEI. Many counts were recorded for this clonotype. The antigen is undetermined. Whole-study results and caveats: Ophthalmopathy prediction by the model preceded onset by a median approximately 6.1 months.

The chain couples TRBV2 to TRBJ2-5; 7 bases align to TRBD2. The source material was blood. This clonotype was sampled from a young woman with Graves' hyperthyroidism. CDR3 loop: CASIRDYPTGETQYF. CDR3 DNA sequence: TGTGCCAGCATCCGGGACTACCCAACCGGGGAGACCCAGTACTTC.